The source of this T cell receptor beta chain is a study of Ad26.COV2.S vaccination and SARS-CoV-2 variants. To note about this clone: Its antigen remains unknown.

Only in-frame clones appear in the TCRdb table, and some are missing; sequencing was by immunoSEQ multiplex PCR. The sample carries around 370,000 clones, about 91% recorded once. The germline V gene has CDR1 ENHRY and CDR2 SYGVKD. Trimming stripped 0 bases from V and 1 base from J, with 6 bases between. The CDR3 length is 14 residues. Study-level findings and limits: Analytic work on TCR breadth and depth might have understated the full extent of total T cell responses. It was vaccine recipients, not placebo recipients, who had the higher spike-specific TCR breadth. Considerable breadth of spike-specific CD8+ and CD4+ T cell responses has reportedly been documented following vaccination. Non-spike TCR breadth did not differ much between vaccine and placebo recipients.

The TCR was taken from a human donor who had recovered from COVID-19. Material: peripheral blood, obtained after recovery from COVID-19. The chain uses TRBV10-3 and TRBJ1-1; the D is unclear. CDR3: CAISESSKNTEAFF. CDR3 bases: TGTGCCATCAGTGAGTCCAGTAAGAACACTGAAGCTTTCTTT.